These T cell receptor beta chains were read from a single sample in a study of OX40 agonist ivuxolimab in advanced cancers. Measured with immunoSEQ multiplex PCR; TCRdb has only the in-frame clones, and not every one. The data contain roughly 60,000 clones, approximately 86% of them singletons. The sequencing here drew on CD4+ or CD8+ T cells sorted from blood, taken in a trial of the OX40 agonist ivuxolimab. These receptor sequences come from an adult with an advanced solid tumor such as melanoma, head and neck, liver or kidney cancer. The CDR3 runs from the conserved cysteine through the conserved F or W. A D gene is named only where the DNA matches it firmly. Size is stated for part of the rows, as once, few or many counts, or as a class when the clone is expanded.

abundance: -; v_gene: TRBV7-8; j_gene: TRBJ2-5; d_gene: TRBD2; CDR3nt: TGTGCCAGCAGCTTAGGGGGACTAGCAAGGACCCAGTACTTC; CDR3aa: CASSLGGLARTQYF
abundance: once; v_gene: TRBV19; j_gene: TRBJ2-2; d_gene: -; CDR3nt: TGTGCCAGTAGTACCCGGGTTCGGGGCTACACCGGGGAGCTGTTTTTT; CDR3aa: CASSTRVRGYTGELFF
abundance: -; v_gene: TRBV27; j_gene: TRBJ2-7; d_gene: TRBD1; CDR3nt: TGTGCCAGCAGTTCGACCCGGGGACAGGAGGTCTACGAGCAGTACTTC; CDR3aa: CASSSTRGQEVYEQYF
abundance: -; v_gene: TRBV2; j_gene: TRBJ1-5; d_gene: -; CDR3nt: TGTGCCAGCAGCGACAGTAAAAATCAGCCCCAGCATTTT; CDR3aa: CASSDSKNQPQHF
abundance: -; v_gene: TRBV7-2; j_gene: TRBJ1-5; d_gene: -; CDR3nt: TGTGCCAGCAGCTTTCGGGGAGGGTGGAATCAGCCCCAGCATTTT; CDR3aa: CASSFRGGWNQPQHF
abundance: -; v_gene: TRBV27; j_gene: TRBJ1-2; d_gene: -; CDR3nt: TGTGCCAGCAGCCCTACGTTGGGGGGAGGGTACAATGGCTACACCTTC; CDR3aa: CASSPTLGGGYNGYTF
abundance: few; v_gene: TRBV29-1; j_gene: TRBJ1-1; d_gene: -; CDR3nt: TGCAGCGTTGACAAGGGGAAGAACACTGAAGCTTTCTTT; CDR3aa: CSVDKGKNTEAFF
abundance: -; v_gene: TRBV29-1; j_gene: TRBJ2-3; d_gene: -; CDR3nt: TGCAGCGTCCCAACAGGAGGCACAGATACGCAGTATTTT; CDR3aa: CSVPTGGTDTQYF
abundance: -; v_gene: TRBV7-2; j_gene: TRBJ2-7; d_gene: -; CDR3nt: TGTGCCAGCGCCAGGCGCAGCTACGAGCAGTACTTC; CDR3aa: CASARRSYEQYF
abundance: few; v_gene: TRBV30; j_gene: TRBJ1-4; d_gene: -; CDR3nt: TGTGCCTGGAGGGGAATACTTGCAACTAATGAAAAACTGTTTTTT; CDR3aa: CAWRGILATNEKLFF
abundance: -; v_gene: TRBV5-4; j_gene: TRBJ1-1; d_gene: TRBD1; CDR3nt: TGTGCCAGCAGCTACCCGGACAGGGGGCTCACTGAAGCTTTCTTT; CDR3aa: CASSYPDRGLTEAFF
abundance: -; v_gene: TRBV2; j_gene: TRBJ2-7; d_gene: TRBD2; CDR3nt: TGTGCCAGCAGTTCCCGCGCTAGCGGGTCTTACGAGCAGTACTTC; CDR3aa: CASSSRASGSYEQYF